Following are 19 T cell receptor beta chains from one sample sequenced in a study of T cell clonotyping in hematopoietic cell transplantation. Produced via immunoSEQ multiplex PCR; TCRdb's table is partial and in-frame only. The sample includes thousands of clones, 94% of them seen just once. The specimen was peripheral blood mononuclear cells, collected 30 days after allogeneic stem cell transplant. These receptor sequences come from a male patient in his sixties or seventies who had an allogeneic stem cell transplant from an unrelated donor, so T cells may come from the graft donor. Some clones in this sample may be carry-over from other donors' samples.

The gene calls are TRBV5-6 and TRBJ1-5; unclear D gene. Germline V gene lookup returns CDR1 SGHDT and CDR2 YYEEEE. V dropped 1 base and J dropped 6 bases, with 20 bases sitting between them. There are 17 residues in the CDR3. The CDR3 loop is CASSLNRSYRDGQPQHF. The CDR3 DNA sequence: TGTGCCAGCAGCTTGAATCGGAGCTATCGGGATGGTCAGCCCCAGCATTTT.

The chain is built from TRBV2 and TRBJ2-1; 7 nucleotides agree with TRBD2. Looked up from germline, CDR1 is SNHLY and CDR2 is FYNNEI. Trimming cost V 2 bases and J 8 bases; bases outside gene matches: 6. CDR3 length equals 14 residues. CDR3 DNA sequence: TGTGCCAGCAGTGAATCTGGCGGGAGCGATGAGCAGTTCTTC. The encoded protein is CASSESGGSDEQFF.

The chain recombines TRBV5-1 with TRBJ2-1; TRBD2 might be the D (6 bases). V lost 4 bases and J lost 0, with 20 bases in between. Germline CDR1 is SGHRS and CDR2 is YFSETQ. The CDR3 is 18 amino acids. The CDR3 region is CASSPPLASDSSYNEQFF. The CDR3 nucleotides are TGCGCCAGCAGCCCACCCCTGGCTAGCGATAGCTCCTACAATGAGCAGTTCTTC.

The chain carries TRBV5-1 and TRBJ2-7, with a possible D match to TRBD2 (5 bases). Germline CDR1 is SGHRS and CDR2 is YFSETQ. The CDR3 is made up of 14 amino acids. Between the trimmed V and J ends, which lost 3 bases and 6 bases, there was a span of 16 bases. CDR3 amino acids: CASSSTPGVTEQYF. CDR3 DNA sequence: TGCGCCAGCAGCTCCACCCCCGGGGTGACCGAGCAGTACTTC.

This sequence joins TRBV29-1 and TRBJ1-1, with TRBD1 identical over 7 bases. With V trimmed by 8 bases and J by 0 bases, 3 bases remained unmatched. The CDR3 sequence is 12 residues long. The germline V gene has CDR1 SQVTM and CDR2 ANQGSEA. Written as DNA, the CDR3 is TGCAGCTCCAGGGGGATGAACACTGAAGCTTTCTTT. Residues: CSSRGMNTEAFF.

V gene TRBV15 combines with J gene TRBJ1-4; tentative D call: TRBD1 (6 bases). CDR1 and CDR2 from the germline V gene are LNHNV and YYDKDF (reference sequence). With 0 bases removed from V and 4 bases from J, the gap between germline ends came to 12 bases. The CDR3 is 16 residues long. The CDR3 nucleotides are TGTGCCACCAGCAGAGAGTTCGGACAGCTTAATGAAAAACTGTTTTTT. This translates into CATSREFGQLNEKLFF.

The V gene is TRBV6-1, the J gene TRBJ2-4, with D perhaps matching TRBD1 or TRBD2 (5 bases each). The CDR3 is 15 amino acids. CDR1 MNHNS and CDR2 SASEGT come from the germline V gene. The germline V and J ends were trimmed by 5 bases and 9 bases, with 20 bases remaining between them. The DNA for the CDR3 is TGTGCCAGCAGTCCCAGGGACCCCCAACGGGGCATTCAGTACTTC. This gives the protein CASSPRDPQRGIQYF.

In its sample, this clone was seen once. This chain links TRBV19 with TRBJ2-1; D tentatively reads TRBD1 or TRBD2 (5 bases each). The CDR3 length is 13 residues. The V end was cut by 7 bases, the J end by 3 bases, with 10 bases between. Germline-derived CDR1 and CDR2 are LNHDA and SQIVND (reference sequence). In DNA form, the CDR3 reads TGTGCCAGTACAGGGACCCGCTACAATGAGCAGTTCTTC. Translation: CASTGTRYNEQFF.

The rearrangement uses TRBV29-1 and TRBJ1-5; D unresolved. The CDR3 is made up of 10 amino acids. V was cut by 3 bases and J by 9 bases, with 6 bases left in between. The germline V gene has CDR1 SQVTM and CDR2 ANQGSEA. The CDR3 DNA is TGCAGCGTTGATGCAGGGCCCCAGCATTTT. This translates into CSVDAGPQHF.

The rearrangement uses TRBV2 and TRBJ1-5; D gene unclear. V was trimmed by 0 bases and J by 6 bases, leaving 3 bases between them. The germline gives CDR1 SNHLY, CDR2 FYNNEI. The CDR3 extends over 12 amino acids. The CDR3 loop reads CASSEASQPQHF. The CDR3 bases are TGTGCCAGCAGTGAAGCAAGTCAGCCCCAGCATTTT.

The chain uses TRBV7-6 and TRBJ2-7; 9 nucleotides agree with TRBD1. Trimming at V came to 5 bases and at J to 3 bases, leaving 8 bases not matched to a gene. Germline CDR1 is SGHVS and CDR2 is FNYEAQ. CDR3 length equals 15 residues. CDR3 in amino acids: CASSAAGTGSYEQYF. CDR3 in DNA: TGTGCCAGCAGCGCCGCCGGGACAGGGAGCTACGAGCAGTACTTC. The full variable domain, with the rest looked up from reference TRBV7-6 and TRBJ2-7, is GAGVSQSPRYKVTKRGQDVALRCDPISGHVSLYWYRQALGQGPEFLTYFNYEAQQDKSGLPNDRFSAERPEGSISTLTIQRTEQRDSAMYRCASSAAGTGSYEQYFGPGTRLTVT.

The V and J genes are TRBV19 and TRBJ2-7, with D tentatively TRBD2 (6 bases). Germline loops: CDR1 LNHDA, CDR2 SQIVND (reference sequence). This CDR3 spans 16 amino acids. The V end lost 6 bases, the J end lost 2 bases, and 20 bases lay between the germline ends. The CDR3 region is CASRPQWRGPPYEQYF. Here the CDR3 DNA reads TGTGCCAGTAGACCACAATGGCGGGGCCCACCCTACGAGCAGTACTTC.

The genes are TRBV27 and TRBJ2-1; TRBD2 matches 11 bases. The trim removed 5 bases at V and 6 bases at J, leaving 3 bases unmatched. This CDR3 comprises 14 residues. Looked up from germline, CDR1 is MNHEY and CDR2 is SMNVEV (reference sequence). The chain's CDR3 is CASSEGLAANEQFF. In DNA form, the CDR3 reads TGTGCCAGCAGTGAGGGACTAGCGGCCAATGAGCAGTTCTTC.

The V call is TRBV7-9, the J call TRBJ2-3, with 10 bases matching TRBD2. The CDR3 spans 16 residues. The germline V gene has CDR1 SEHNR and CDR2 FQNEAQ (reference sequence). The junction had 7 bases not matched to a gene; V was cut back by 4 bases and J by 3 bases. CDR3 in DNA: TGTGCCAGCAGCTCTGATCGGACTAGCGGAACAGATACGCAGTATTTT. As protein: CASSSDRTSGTDTQYF.

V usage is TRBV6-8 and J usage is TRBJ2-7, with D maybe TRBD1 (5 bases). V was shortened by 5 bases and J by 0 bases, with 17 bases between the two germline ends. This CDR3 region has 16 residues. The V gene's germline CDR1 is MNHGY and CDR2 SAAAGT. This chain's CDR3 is CASSSITGLSSYEQYF. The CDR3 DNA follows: TGTGCCAGCAGTAGCATAACAGGCCTGAGCTCCTACGAGCAGTACTTC.

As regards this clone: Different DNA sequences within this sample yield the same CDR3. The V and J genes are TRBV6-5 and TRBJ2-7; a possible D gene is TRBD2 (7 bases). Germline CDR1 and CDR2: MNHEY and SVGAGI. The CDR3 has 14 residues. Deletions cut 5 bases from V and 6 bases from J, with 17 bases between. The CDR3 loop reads CASSGRGTQAEQYF. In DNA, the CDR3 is TGTGCCAGCAGTGGGAGGGGGACCCAAGCCGAGCAGTACTTC.

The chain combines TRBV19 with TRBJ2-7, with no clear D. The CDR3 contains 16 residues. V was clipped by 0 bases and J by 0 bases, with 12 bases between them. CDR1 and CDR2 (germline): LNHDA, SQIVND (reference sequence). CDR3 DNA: TGTGCCAGTAGTATAGATGACTCATTGAGCTCCTACGAGCAGTACTTC. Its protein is CASSIDDSLSSYEQYF.

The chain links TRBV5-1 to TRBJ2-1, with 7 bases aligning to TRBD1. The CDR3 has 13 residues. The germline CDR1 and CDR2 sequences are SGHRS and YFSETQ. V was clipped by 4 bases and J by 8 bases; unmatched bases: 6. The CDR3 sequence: CASSVTGLDEQFF. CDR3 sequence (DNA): TGCGCCAGCAGCGTGACAGGGTTAGATGAGCAGTTCTTC.

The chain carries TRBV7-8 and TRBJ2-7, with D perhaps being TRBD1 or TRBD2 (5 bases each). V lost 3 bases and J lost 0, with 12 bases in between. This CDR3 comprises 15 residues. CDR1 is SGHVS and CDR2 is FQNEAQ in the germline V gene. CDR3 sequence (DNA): TGTGCCAGCAGCTTTCTCCTGGGGGACTCCTACGAGCAGTACTTC. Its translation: CASSFLLGDSYEQYF.